The rows below give T cell receptor beta chains drawn from one sample of a study of T cells after yellow fever vaccination. TCRdb called the 5' RACE reads again in MiXCR, with one record for every CDR3 protein. The sample records some 320,000 distinct CDR3 sequences, 4% to 5.5% being singletons. The material was PBMCs, obtained 15 days after the yellow fever booster vaccination. These receptors were taken from a man aged 18-30 years who received the YFV17D yellow fever vaccine. Each CDR3 is given with its conserved first and last residue. D genes are given only for firm matches. Part of the rows lack a size; the others show once, few, many or a class for expanded clones.

d_call	v_call	j_call	clone_size	cdr3_aa	cdr3_nt
NA	TRBV25-1	TRBJ1-5	many	CASSERVNQPQHF	TGTGCCAGCAGTGAAAGGGTCAATCAGCCCCAGCATTTT
NA	TRBV7-9	TRBJ1-1	NA	CASSGYSREGDTEAFF	TGTGCCAGCAGCGGATACTCCAGGGAGGGGGACACTGAAGCTTTCTTT
NA	TRBV4-2	TRBJ2-5	many	CASSQSPSRVGETQYF	TGTGCCAGCAGCCAATCCCCTAGCCGGGTGGGAGAGACCCAGTACTTC
TRBD2	TRBV5-1	TRBJ2-1	NA	CASSLFTGGPNEQFF	TGCGCCAGCAGCTTGTTTACGGGGGGTCCCAATGAGCAGTTCTTC
TRBD1	TRBV20-1	TRBJ2-5	NA	CSATRDRGKETQYF	TGCAGTGCAACCCGGGACAGGGGTAAAGAGACCCAGTACTTC
NA	TRBV5-4	TRBJ1-6	few	CASSLQRSSYNSPLHF	TGTGCCAGCAGCTTACAGAGGAGCTCCTATAATTCACCCCTCCACTTT
TRBD1	TRBV6-5	TRBJ1-1	many	CASSPLPGQNRPFAFF	TGTGCCAGCAGCCCCCTTCCGGGACAGAATAGACCGTTCGCTTTCTTT
TRBD2	TRBV5-1	TRBJ2-3	few	CASSPTSGGVADTQYF	TGCGCCAGCAGCCCGACTAGCGGGGGGGTCGCAGATACGCAGTATTTT
NA	TRBV7-6	TRBJ2-5	NA	CASSLAAGGIETQYF	TGTGCCAGCAGCTTAGCGGCAGGGGGGATAGAGACCCAGTACTTC
NA	TRBV7-9	TRBJ1-1	NA	CASSHRKDMNTEAFF	TGTGCCAGCAGCCATAGGAAGGATATGAACACTGAAGCTTTCTTT
NA	TRBV7-3	TRBJ2-2	many	CASSLDSGRPNTGELFF	TGTGCCAGCAGCTTAGATTCAGGACGACCCAACACCGGGGAGCTGTTTTTT
NA	TRBV7-2	TRBJ2-7	few	CASSSLRTFNYEQYF	TGTGCCAGCAGCTCCCTTAGGACATTTAACTACGAGCAGTACTTC
TRBD1	TRBV4-2	TRBJ1-2	many	CASSQEGTVLYGYTF	TGTGCCAGCAGCCAGGAAGGGACAGTCCTCTATGGCTACACCTTC
TRBD1	TRBV7-7	TRBJ2-5	NA	CASSSTGTGGSKTQYF	TGTGCCAGCAGTTCCACCGGGACAGGGGGCTCTAAGACCCAGTACTTC
NA	TRBV7-2	TRBJ1-5	many	CASSLAHEPQHF	TGTGCCAGCAGCTTAGCCCATGAGCCCCAGCATTTT
NA	TRBV6-2/TRBV6-3	TRBJ1-2	many	CASSDQGHYGYTF	TGTGCCAGCAGCGACCAGGGCCACTATGGCTACACCTTC
TRBD2	TRBV10-3	TRBJ2-3	few	CAIRAGVSTDTQYF	TGTGCCATCAGGGCGGGGGTTAGCACAGATACGCAGTATTTT
NA	TRBV27	TRBJ1-6	NA	CASSGTGLNSPLHF	TGTGCCAGCAGTGGAACGGGACTGAATTCACCCCTCCACTTT
NA	TRBV5-5	TRBJ1-1	NA	CASSLVPVADTEAFF	TGTGCCAGCAGCTTGGTCCCGGTGGCGGACACTGAAGCTTTCTTT
TRBD1	TRBV20-1	TRBJ1-4	many	CSATTTGANEKLFF	TGCAGTGCTACCACTACAGGGGCCAATGAAAAACTGTTTTTT
TRBD2	TRBV20-1	TRBJ2-1	few	CSALADYNEQFF	TGCAGTGCTCTAGCGGATTACAATGAGCAGTTCTTC
TRBD2	TRBV6-5	TRBJ2-5	many	CASSYGTSVGETQYF	TGTGCCAGCAGTTATGGGACTAGCGTCGGAGAGACCCAGTACTTC
NA	TRBV6-5	TRBJ1-3	NA	CASSYDSSSGNTIYF	TGTGCCAGCAGTTACGACAGTAGCTCTGGAAACACCATATATTTT
NA	TRBV4-2	TRBJ1-5	few	CASSPDVSNQPQHF	TGTGCCAGCAGCCCCGACGTTAGCAATCAGCCCCAGCATTTT
NA	TRBV4-3	TRBJ2-3	NA	CASSQELGLSTDTQYF	TGCGCCAGCAGCCAAGAGTTGGGCCTTAGCACAGATACGCAGTATTTT
TRBD1	TRBV6-5	TRBJ2-1	NA	CASSATGSPYNEQFF	TGTGCCAGCAGCGCGACAGGGAGCCCCTACAATGAGCAGTTCTTC
NA	TRBV12-3/TRBV12-4	TRBJ1-2	NA	CASSFKLPGYGYTF	TGTGCCAGCAGTTTCAAGCTACCTGGCTATGGCTACACCTTC